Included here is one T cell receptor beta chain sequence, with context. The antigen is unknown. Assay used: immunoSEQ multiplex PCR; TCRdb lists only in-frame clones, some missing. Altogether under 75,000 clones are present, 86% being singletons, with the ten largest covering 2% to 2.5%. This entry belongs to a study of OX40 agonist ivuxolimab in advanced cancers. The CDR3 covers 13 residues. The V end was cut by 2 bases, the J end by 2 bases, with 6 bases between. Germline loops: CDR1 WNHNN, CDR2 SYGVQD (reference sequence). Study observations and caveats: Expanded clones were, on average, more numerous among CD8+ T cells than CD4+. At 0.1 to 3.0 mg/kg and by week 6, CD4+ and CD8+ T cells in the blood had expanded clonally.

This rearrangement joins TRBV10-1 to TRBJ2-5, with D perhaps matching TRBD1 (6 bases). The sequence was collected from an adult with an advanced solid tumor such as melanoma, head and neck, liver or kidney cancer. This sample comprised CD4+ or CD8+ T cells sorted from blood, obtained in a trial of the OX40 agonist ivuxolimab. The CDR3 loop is CASSEGQQETQYF. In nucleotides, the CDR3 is TGCGCCAGCAGTGAGGGACAGCAAGAGACCCAGTACTTC.